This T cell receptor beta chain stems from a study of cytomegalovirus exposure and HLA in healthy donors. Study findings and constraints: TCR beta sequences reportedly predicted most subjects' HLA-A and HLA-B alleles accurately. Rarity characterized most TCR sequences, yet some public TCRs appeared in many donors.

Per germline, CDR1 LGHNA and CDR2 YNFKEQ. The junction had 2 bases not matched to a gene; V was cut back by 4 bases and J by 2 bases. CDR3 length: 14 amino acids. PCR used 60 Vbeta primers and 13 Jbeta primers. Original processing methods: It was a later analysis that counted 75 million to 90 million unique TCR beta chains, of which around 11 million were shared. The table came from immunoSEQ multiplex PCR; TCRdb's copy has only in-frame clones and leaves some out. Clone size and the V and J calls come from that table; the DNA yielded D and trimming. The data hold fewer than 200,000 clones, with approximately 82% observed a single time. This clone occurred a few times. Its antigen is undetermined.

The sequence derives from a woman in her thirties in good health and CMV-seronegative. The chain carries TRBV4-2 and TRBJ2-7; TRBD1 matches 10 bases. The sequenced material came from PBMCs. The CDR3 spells CASSRGQGAYEQYF. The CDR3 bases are TGTGCCAGCAGCCGTGGACAGGGGGCCTACGAGCAGTACTTC.